What follows is one TCR beta chain and its context. Assay: immunoSEQ multiplex PCR; the TCRdb copy retains only in-frame clones and omits some. The sample records some 400,000 clones, just under 95% being singletons. The record originates from a study of shared T cell receptors in the human thymus. This CDR3 contains 14 residues. V lost 0 bases and J lost 0, with 6 bases in between. From germline, CDR1 is SGHRS and CDR2 YFSETQ. Sample: thymocytes. The source of this sequence is a human donor. The chain couples TRBV5-1 to TRBJ2-5; D not resolved. DNA of the CDR3: TGCGCCAGCAGCTTGGAAGTCAACCAAGAGACCCAGTACTTC. Encoded protein: CASSLEVNQETQYF.